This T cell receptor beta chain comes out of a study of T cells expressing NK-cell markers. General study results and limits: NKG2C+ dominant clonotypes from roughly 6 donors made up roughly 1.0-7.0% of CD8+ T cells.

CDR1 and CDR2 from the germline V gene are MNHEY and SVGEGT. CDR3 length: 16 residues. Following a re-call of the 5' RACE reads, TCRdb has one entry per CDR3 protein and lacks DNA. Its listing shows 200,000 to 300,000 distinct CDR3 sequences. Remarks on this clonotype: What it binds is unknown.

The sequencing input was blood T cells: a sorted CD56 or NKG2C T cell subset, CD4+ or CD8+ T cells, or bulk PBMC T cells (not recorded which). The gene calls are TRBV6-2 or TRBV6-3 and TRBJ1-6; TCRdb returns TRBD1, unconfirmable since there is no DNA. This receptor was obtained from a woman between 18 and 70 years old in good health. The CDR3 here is CASNLLSDSYNSPLHF.